This T cell receptor (beta chain) derives from a study of CD8+ T cells in alopecia areata listed by TCRdb under 2018. Regarding the complete study: Treated patients were enrolled in an open-label pilot trial of oral tofacitinib, 5 to 10 mg twice daily, for moderate-to-severe alopecia areata. RNA was obtained with the PAXgene miRNA kit for fixed scalp, the miRNeasy kit for PBMCs, and the RNeasy kit for mouse skin. The SALT score, which quantifies the percentage of affected scalp surface area, was used to measure disease severity in treated patients. Patients stayed on tofacitinib for 6 to 18 months and then had 6 months of follow-up off drug so that delayed response and recurrence could be assessed. Scalp tissue and sorted CD4+ and CD8+ peripheral blood T cells from patchy and totalis/universalis alopecia areata patients and from healthy controls were covered by human TCRbeta sequencing. Scalp clonality was compared among normal scalp (n=4), patchy alopecia areata scalp (n=8), and alopecia totalis/universalis scalp (n=8). immunoSEQ multiplex PCR using 35 Vbeta forward primers and 13 Jbeta reverse primers was used to amplify TCRbeta CDR3 regions. Biopsies were taken from tofacitinib-treated patients at baseline and at 4 and 24 weeks of treatment, and a later scalp biopsy was taken in several of the tofacitinib-treated patients. High-throughput TCRbeta sequencing was used to examine T cell clonal expansion in alopecia areata in both the C3H/HeJ mouse model and human patients.

The paper as a whole reports these results and caveats: Unlike mouse skin, which is dominated by gammadelta T cells, normal human skin has resident alphabeta T cells that are also sequenced, and this complicates analysis of the scalp TCR repertoire. Compared with normal scalp, lesional scalp had higher clonality and more expanded CD8+ clones, particularly in alopecia totalis/universalis, a pattern that suggests antigenic drive. TCR sequences shared between patients were less clear than in mice, possibly partly because of HLA diversity in the patient population. During tofacitinib treatment, many expanded lesional clones remained in scalp and blood, and this persistence may partly explain relapse after treatment is stopped. Tofacitinib significantly lowered scalp clonality and the number of expanded CD8+ clones among the top 100 scalp clones. Because the treated cohort was small and had only one nonresponder, larger studies are needed to examine links between baseline CD8+ expansion and response.

To prepare the library, the immunoSEQ multiplex PCR assay was applied. RNA was extracted from all samples and reverse transcribed into cDNA, which served as template for TCR sequencing. First-strand cDNA was synthesized with SuperScript III using a 2:1 mix of oligo-dT and random hexamers. A synthetic immune receptor repertoire was used to assess amplification bias, and residual bias was removed computationally. Concerning the study's data processing: Raw reads were preprocessed to remove errors, and CDR3 was defined by IMGT conventions from the conserved cysteine to phenylalanine. Clonality was calculated as 1 minus Shannon entropy normalized by log2 of the number of productive unique TCRs. Whether scalp clones were CD4 or CD8 was inferred by matching scalp TCRbeta sequences against CD4 and CD8 repertoires sorted from blood. What TCRdb holds here is the immuneACCESS table cut down to in-frame rearrangements. Part of the clones is not present; checked against another copy, under half of the missing clones reflect an unresolved V gene, and the others are unexplained. V and J calls and clone size are those listed in that table; D and trimming were worked out from the DNA. The sample contains 200,000 to 250,000 clones, 50% to 60% of them found a single time. Around 1.4% of the sample lies in the top ten.

Reading the label with the study, this specimen's time point is: about four weeks on oral tofacitinib. The treatment or condition tag for this specimen amounts to: oral pan-JAK inhibitor, 5-10 mg twice daily. Lesional scalp punch biopsies and peripheral blood were obtained from alopecia areata patients. PBMCs were separated by density centrifugation and stained for CD3, CD4 and CD8, after which CD4+ and CD8+ T cells were sorted on a FACSAria. Turning to this clone: The antigen this receptor binds is unknown. There are no base qualities to consult, and no much larger clone falls within one base.

V loses 5 bases at its end and J loses 4 bases; junction bases beyond the gene matches: 5. The germline V gene yields SGHAT for CDR1 and FQNNGV for CDR2. The CDR3 starts with the cysteine, ends with the phenylalanine, and has 16 residues. CDR3 DNA only is kept here, 48 bases in frame from base 1. The source of this sequence is a human donor with alopecia areata. This sample comprised CD4+ T cells sorted from blood, obtained at week 4, from a patient treated with tofacitinib. Recombination linked TRBV11-2 to TRBJ2-1, with 13 junctional bases fitting TRBD2. The sequenced DNA: TGTGCCAGCAGCCGACTAGCGGGGGGTACTTACAATGAGCAGTTCTTC. Its protein product is CASSRLAGGTYNEQFF. Where the CDR3 stops, the reference TRBV11-2 and TRBJ2-1 genes take over; the full variable domain is EAGVAQSPRYKIIEKRQSVAFWCNPISGHATLYWYQQILGQGPKLLIQFQNNGVVDDSQLPKDRFSAERLKGVDSTLKIQPAKLEDSAVYLCASSRLAGGTYNEQFFGPGTRLTVL.